These 28 T cell receptor beta chains were sequenced from one sample in a study of Graves' ophthalmopathy and Graves' hyperthyroidism. The sequenced template was RNA, covering the TCR beta CDR3 region. First-round RT-PCR relied on HTBI primers, and a second-round multiplex PCR came next. TCRdb re-called the multiplex PCR reads through MiXCR, storing one row per CDR3 protein. This repertoire shows around 1.1 million distinct CDR3 sequences, about 40% found once; its top ten account for roughly 10%. Sequencing used peripheral blood or thyroid tissue (not recorded which). These receptors all stem from an adult man with Graves' hyperthyroidism.

This clonotype came up a few times. V gene TRBV24-1 combines with J gene TRBJ2-5; D gene unclear. Germline V gene lookup returns CDR1 KGHDR and CDR2 SFDVKD. The V gene lost 3 bases and the J gene lost 5 bases, with 9 bases spanning the gap. CDR3 length: 13 residues. The CDR3 coding sequence is TGTGCCACCAGTGATCTATCGGCGGAGACCCAGTACTTC. It specifies CATSDLSAETQYF.

The chain has TRBV20-1 and TRBJ2-5; no clear D. The CDR3 has 12 residues. V was shortened by 8 bases and J by 7 bases, with 17 bases between the two germline ends. Germline V gene sequence: CDR1 DFQATT, CDR2 SNEGSKA (reference sequence). The CDR3 region is CSSASDITTQYF. DNA of the CDR3: TGCAGTTCCGCGTCAGACATTACGACCCAGTACTTC.

This clonotype was seen a few times. This chain joins TRBV3-1 and TRBJ2-5; the D gene is possibly TRBD1 (5 bases). V lost 5 bases, J lost 5 bases, and 12 bases lay in between. The germline V gene has CDR1 LGHDT and CDR2 YNNKEL (reference sequence). The CDR3 sequence is 13 residues long. The CDR3 loop is CASSKQVGETQYF. The CDR3 DNA sequence: TGTGCCAGCAGCAAACAGGTGGGGGAGACCCAGTACTTC.

With respect to this clonotype: One junction end does not reproduce the germline sequence, and a read error may be involved. This chain connects TRBV29-1 to TRBJ1-2; D gene uncertain. Looked up from germline, CDR1 is SQVTM and CDR2 is ANQGSEA. CDR3 size: 13 residues. CDR3 loop: CSVRRDEAYGYIF. DNA for the CDR3: TGCAGCGTCAGGAGGGATGAGGCGTATGGCTACATCTTC. Together with reference TRBV29-1 and TRBJ1-2, the CDR3 gives the full variable domain: SAVISQKPSRDICQRGTSLTIQCQVDSQVTMMFWYRQQPGQSLTLIATANQGSEATYESGFVIDKFPISRPNLTFSTLTVSNMSPEDSSIYLCSVRRDEAYGYIFGSGTRLTVV.

With respect to this clonotype: A much bigger clone sits one base away, suggesting this may be a read error. V gene TRBV6-6 combines with J gene TRBJ1-1; 9 nucleotides match TRBD1. This CDR3 is 14 amino acids long. Germline V gene sequence: CDR1 MNHNY, CDR2 SVGAGI (reference sequence). CDR3 nucleotide sequence: TGTGCCAGCAATCCTACAGGGGGCTACACTGAAGCTCTCTTT. Translation: CASNPTGGYTEALF.

This clonotype appeared many times. The chain carries TRBV5-1 and TRBJ1-2; D ambiguous. V was pared by 0 bases and J by 7 bases, with 16 bases between. Looked up from germline, CDR1 is SGHRS and CDR2 is YFSETQ. The CDR3 loop spans 15 amino acids. CDR3 sequence: CASSLDRPALGGYTF. The CDR3 DNA sequence: TGCGCCAGCAGCTTGGACCGGCCAGCTTTAGGTGGCTACACCTTC. Variable domain in full (rest from reference TRBV5-1 and TRBJ1-2): KAGVTQTPRYLIKTRGQQVTLSCSPISGHRSVSWYQQTPGQGLQFLFEYFSETQRNKGNFPGRFSGRQFSNSRSEMNVSTLELGDSALYLCASSLDRPALGGYTFGSGTRLTVV.

This clonotype was seen a few times. The chain carries TRBV27 and TRBJ1-1; the match to TRBD1 covers 9 bases. CDR1 and CDR2 (germline): MNHEY, SMNVEV (reference sequence). V lost 4 bases and J lost 1; bases outside the gene matches: 7. There are 16 residues in the CDR3. This CDR3 reads CASSWAGTGTNTEAFF. CDR3 DNA sequence: TGTGCCAGCAGTTGGGCCGGGACAGGGACGAACACTGAAGCTTTCTTT.

The CDR3 DNA sequence: TGTGCCAGTAGTGTAACAGGGAACTCTTTCTCTGGGGCCAACGTCCTGACTTTC. As protein: CASSVTGNSFSGANVLTF. The chain uses TRBV19 and TRBJ2-6; D is perhaps TRBD1 (6 bases). Germline V lookup: CDR1 LNHDA, CDR2 SQIVND (reference sequence). Trimming left V 5 bases short and J 0 bases short, with 17 bases between. The CDR3 sequence is 18 residues long.

V is TRBV7-9 and J is TRBJ1-1; 8 nucleotides align to TRBD1. CDR1 SEHNR and CDR2 FQNEAQ come from the germline V gene (reference sequence). The CDR3 totals 16 residues. J was trimmed by 4 bases and V by 5 bases; bases with no gene match: 12. The CDR3 coding sequence is TGTGCCAGCAGCCCAGATCACCAGGGGGCGAGCACTGAAGCTTTCTTT. It encodes CASSPDHQGASTEAFF. Combining the CDR3 with reference TRBV7-9 and TRBJ1-1 gives the whole variable domain DTGVSQNPRHKITKRGQNVTFRCDPISEHNRLYWYRQTLGQGPEFLTYFQNEAQLEKSRLLSDRFSAERPKGSFSTLEIQRTEQGDSAMYLCASSPDHQGASTEAFFGQGTRLTVV.

The chain combines TRBV7-9 with TRBJ1-5; 10 positions agree with TRBD1. From germline, CDR1 is SEHNR and CDR2 FQNEAQ (reference sequence). After removal of 6 bases from V and 5 bases from J, the junction contained 10 bases not matched to a gene. The CDR3 has 16 residues. CDR3 nucleotides: TGTGCCAGCAGTCCCCAACCCGGGACAGGGGATCAGCCCCAGCATTTT. Translated, it gives CASSPQPGTGDQPQHF.

This clonotype was seen at least ten times. This chain connects TRBV12-3 or TRBV12-4 to TRBJ2-7; D perhaps matches TRBD2 (5 bases). The CDR3 runs 13 residues. The V gene lost 6 bases and the J gene lost 5 bases, with 14 bases spanning the gap. The DNA of the CDR3 is TGTGCCAGCAGCCTTGGGTCGGGGAACGAGCAGTACTTC. Translated, it gives CASSLGSGNEQYF.

This clonotype showed up many times. The chain is built from TRBV9 and TRBJ1-5; D is perhaps TRBD1 (5 bases). The CDR3 is 15 residues long. CDR1 and CDR2 from the germline V gene are SGDLS and YYNGEE. Trimming stripped 0 bases from V and 4 bases from J, with 11 bases between. The CDR3 loop is CASSVGGSPNQPQHF. The CDR3 bases are TGTGCCAGCAGCGTAGGGGGGTCCCCGAATCAGCCCCAGCATTTT.

This clonotype was seen more than once but under ten times. V usage is TRBV11-2 and J usage is TRBJ1-1; no firm D call. Deletions cut 5 bases from V and 0 bases from J, with 13 bases between. Germline CDR1 is SGHAT and CDR2 is FQNNGV. The length of the CDR3 is 15 residues. The CDR3 reads CASSPRVGVNTEAFF. CDR3 bases: TGTGCCAGCAGCCCCCGAGTCGGCGTGAACACTGAAGCTTTCTTT.

This clonotype has a handful of counts. This rearrangement joins TRBV11-1 to TRBJ1-4; a weak D match, TRBD1 (5 bases). The CDR3 extends over 17 amino acids. Looked up from germline, CDR1 is SGHAT and CDR2 is FQDESV (reference sequence). The V end was cut by 5 bases, the J end by 0 bases, with 16 bases between. The CDR3 DNA reads as TGTGCCAGCAGCACGCCCCCCGCGACAGCAACTAATGAAAAACTGTTTTTT. Encoded protein: CASSTPPATATNEKLFF.

The chain is built from TRBV12-3 or TRBV12-4 and TRBJ2-1, with TRBD1 matching 7 bases. The trim removed 6 bases at V and 6 bases at J, leaving 8 bases unmatched. The CDR3 consists of 14 residues. The CDR3 region is CASSKRDSFNEQFF. In DNA form, the CDR3 reads TGTGCCAGCAGCAAACGGGACAGCTTCAATGAGCAGTTCTTC.

The chain carries TRBV10-3 and TRBJ2-7, with 8 bases identical to TRBD1. The germline V gene encodes CDR1 ENHRY and CDR2 SYGVKD. There are 18 residues in the CDR3. V shed 4 bases and J 0 bases; nucleotides not matched to a gene: 14. The CDR3 spells CAISGGVGRQGSSYEQYF. Here the CDR3 DNA reads TGTGCCATCAGTGGAGGGGTGGGCCGACAGGGGAGCTCCTACGAGCAGTACTTC.

Regarding this clonotype: A much more abundant neighbour one base away suggests this may be a read error. The CDR3 spells CASRIAVSSYEHYF. For the CDR3, the DNA is TGTGCCAGCCGCATAGCGGTGAGCTCCTACGAGCATTACTTC. V gene TRBV6-6 combines with J gene TRBJ2-7; TRBD2 is a possible D gene (6 bases). CDR3 length equals 14 residues. CDR1 and CDR2 (germline): MNHNY, SVGAGI (reference sequence).

This clonotype was recorded a few times. Just one base apart from a much larger clone, this may be a read error. This chain connects TRBV20-1 to TRBJ1-5, with a possible D match to TRBD1 (6 bases). The CDR3 is made up of 15 amino acids. The V and J ends lost 0 bases and 2 bases respectively, with 11 bases between them. Germline V lookup: CDR1 DFQATT, CDR2 SNEGSKA (reference sequence). In DNA form, the CDR3 reads TGCAGTGCTAGAGAGTGGGACACGGGCAATCAGCCCCAGCATTTT. This translates into CSAREWDTGNQPQHF.

This clonotype has a count of ten or more. This sequence joins TRBV7-9 and TRBJ1-1; D is ambiguous. V lost 7 bases, J lost 1 base, and 16 bases lay in between. Germline values: CDR1 SEHNR, CDR2 FQNEAQ (reference sequence). The CDR3 is made up of 15 amino acids. CDR3 bases: TGTGCCAGCATAGGCTCGGGTGCCGAGAACACTGAAGCTTTCTTT. It yields the protein CASIGSGAENTEAFF.

The table lists this clonotype with many counts. The chain couples TRBV10-3 to TRBJ2-5, with 10 positions matching TRBD2. This CDR3 has 14 amino acids. V was clipped by 10 bases and J by 5 bases; unmatched bases: 10. CDR1 and CDR2 from the germline V gene are ENHRY and SYGVKD. The CDR3 spells CATKIGTSDETQYF. CDR3 sequence (DNA): TGTGCCACCAAGATCGGGACTAGCGATGAGACCCAGTACTTC.

The chain recombines TRBV7-2 with TRBJ2-5; TRBD2 agrees at 11 bases. This CDR3 has 17 residues. The ends lost 5 bases at V and 5 bases at J; junction bases unmatched: 13. Germline lookup yields CDR1 SGHTA and CDR2 FQGNSA. The CDR3 nucleotides read TGTGCCAGCAGCCACCGTATAAAACTAGCGGGGGAGGAGACCCAGTACTTC. It codes for CASSHRIKLAGEETQYF.

This clonotype was counted many times. The V call is TRBV6-5, the J call TRBJ2-7, with no clear D. V lost 5 bases to trimming and J lost 2 bases, with 13 bases between them. The CDR3 runs to 14 residues. Germline assignment: CDR1 MNHEY and CDR2 SVGAGI. The CDR3 sequence is CASSAHGRAYEQYF. The CDR3 DNA is TGTGCCAGCAGTGCACATGGACGCGCCTACGAGCAGTACTTC.

This clonotype has at least ten counts. V and J are TRBV7-9 and TRBJ2-2; D might be TRBD1 (5 bases). Trimming left V 3 bases short and J 4 bases short, with 15 bases between. This CDR3 has 16 residues. Germline CDR1 is SEHNR and CDR2 is FQNEAQ (reference sequence). CDR3 in DNA: TGTGCCAGCAGCTTCCTGACAGCGACGGGCACCGGGGAGCTGTTTTTT. The encoded protein is CASSFLTATGTGELFF.

This chain joins TRBV13 and TRBJ2-7; no reliable D call. Germline V gene sequence: CDR1 PRHDT, CDR2 FYEKMQ (reference sequence). Deletions cut 5 bases from V and 0 bases from J, with 20 bases between. The CDR3 contains 17 residues. The CDR3 bases are TGTGCCAGCAGCGGAGTCTCTCCAAAGAGGTCCTCCTACGAGCAGTACTTC. Translation: CASSGVSPKRSSYEQYF.

As concerns this clonotype: This may come from a read error, since a much larger clone is one base off. This chain uses TRBV9 with TRBJ2-2, with a possible D match to TRBD1 (6 bases). CDR3 length: 15 residues. The germline CDR1 and CDR2 sequences are SGDLS and YYNGEE. The CDR3 protein is CTSSVIQGPTGELFF. The CDR3 nucleotides read TGTACCAGCAGCGTGATACAGGGCCCCACCGGGGAGCTGTTTTTT. The full variable domain, completed using reference TRBV9 and TRBJ2-2, is DSGVTQTPKHLITATGQRVTLRCSPRSGDLSVYWYQQSLDQGLQFLIQYYNGEERAKGNILERFSAQQFPDLHSELNLSSLELGDSALYFCTSSVIQGPTGELFFGEGSRLTVL.

This clonotype was seen many times. The chain couples TRBV15 to TRBJ2-7; D ambiguous. There are 12 residues in the CDR3. V lost 0 bases to trimming and J lost 6 bases, with 6 bases between them. Germline CDR1 and CDR2: LNHNV and YYDKDF (reference sequence). In DNA form, the CDR3 reads TGTGCCACCAGCAGAGAGGGGTCCGAGCAGTACTTC. It encodes CATSREGSEQYF.

This sequence joins TRBV27 and TRBJ2-5; 9 bases are a match to TRBD2. This CDR3 has 17 amino acids. The V gene's germline CDR1 is MNHEY and CDR2 SMNVEV (reference sequence). Germline trimming cut 4 bases from V and 7 bases from J; bases unmatched to any gene: 16. CDR3 in DNA: TGTGCCAGCAGTTCCTCTGGCGGGAGGGCCCAGTGGGCGACCCAGTACTTC. Amino acids: CASSSSGGRAQWATQYF.

The rearrangement links TRBV9 to TRBJ2-7; 14 bases line up with TRBD2. The CDR3 is made up of 16 amino acids. J lost 6 bases, V lost 0 bases, and 5 bases had no gene match. Germline CDR1 SGDLS, CDR2 YYNGEE. The CDR3 sequence: CASSVGGLAGVTEQYF. CDR3 DNA sequence: TGTGCCAGCAGCGTAGGGGGACTAGCGGGGGTAACCGAGCAGTACTTC. Full variable domain (remainder filled in from reference TRBV9 and TRBJ2-7): DSGVTQTPKHLITATGQRVTLRCSPRSGDLSVYWYQQSLDQGLQFLIQYYNGEERAKGNILERFSAQQFPDLHSELNLSSLELGDSALYFCASSVGGLAGVTEQYFGPGTRLTVT.